The clone carrying this T cell receptor beta chain was counted a single time. The CDR3 is made up of 13 amino acids. V was pared by 6 bases and J by 8 bases, with 16 bases between. The germline CDR1 and CDR2 sequences are MDHEN and SYDVKM. The sample belongs to a study of blood T cell repertoires in COVID-19. The assay was immunoSEQ multiplex PCR, and TCRdb's table has in-frame clones only and misses some. The data contain approximately 230,000 clones, 87% of them seen just once; the ten biggest clones take up nearly 6.5%. Allocation to cohorts depended on clinical history reported by the participants.

The sequence came from a woman in her thirties with acute COVID-19. This chain uses TRBV28 with TRBJ1-2; D is perhaps TRBD1 (6 bases). Sequencing input: PBMCs or T cells enriched from blood (not recorded which). CDR3 residues: CASRVQGGAGYTF. In DNA, the CDR3 is TGTGCCAGCAGAGTACAGGGTGGTGCCGGCTACACCTTC.